Each of the 25 T cell receptor beta chains below was sequenced from the same sample in a study of shared T cell receptors in the human thymus. Repertoires were generated with immunoSEQ multiplex PCR, while TCRdb's copy carries only in-frame clones and drops some. The sample yields 450,000 to 650,000 clones, about 80% seen once. These data were also reused for a study on human thymus T cells.

Sequencing input: thymocytes. The origin of the receptors is a boy under three years old with a congenital heart defect.

This chain connects TRBV4-3 to TRBJ2-6; D remains ambiguous. The CDR3 has 13 amino acids. Trimming pared 4 bases from V and 5 bases from J, leaving 6 bases between. Germline CDR1 LGHNA, CDR2 YSLEER. The DNA for the CDR3 is TGCGCCAGCAGCCCCGTTAGGGCCAACGTCCTGACTTTC. Amino acids: CASSPVRANVLTF.

The chain joins TRBV19 to TRBJ1-1; D not resolved. The CDR3 extends over 15 amino acids. Per the germline V gene, CDR1 is LNHDA and CDR2 is SQIVND (reference sequence). V gave up 2 bases and J gave up 5 bases, with 15 bases separating them. The CDR3 region is CASSISRREETEAFF. The DNA of the CDR3 is TGTGCCAGTAGTATATCCCGGAGGGAGGAAACTGAAGCTTTCTTT.

This rearrangement joins TRBV2 to TRBJ2-2, with 7 bases fitting TRBD1. Germline assignment: CDR1 SNHLY and CDR2 FYNNEI. The CDR3 runs 13 residues. V lost 8 bases and J lost 4; bases outside the gene matches: 4. This CDR3 reads CASLSGGTGELFF. The DNA of the CDR3 is TGTGCCAGCCTCTCAGGGGGCACCGGGGAGCTGTTTTTT.

Points on this clone: Other nucleotide sequences in the sample specify the same CDR3. V usage is TRBV27 and J usage is TRBJ2-7; 11 nucleotides line up with TRBD2. Germline loops: CDR1 MNHEY, CDR2 SMNVEV (reference sequence). Unmatched junction bases numbered 0, after V lost 5 bases and J lost 3 bases. This CDR3 spans 13 amino acids. CDR3 sequence reads: CASSLAGGYEQYF. Here the CDR3 DNA reads TGTGCCAGCAGTCTAGCGGGAGGCTACGAGCAGTACTTC.

The V and J genes are TRBV2 and TRBJ1-2, with 7 positions matching TRBD1. CDR3 length: 14 residues. V shed 7 bases, J shed 7 bases, and the junction held 12 bases outside the gene matches. CDR1 is SNHLY, CDR2 FYNNEI, per germline. CDR3 residues: CASTRADRAPGYTF. In DNA, the CDR3 is TGTGCCAGCACCAGAGCAGACAGGGCACCTGGCTACACCTTC.

This clone appeared once. The chain is built from TRBV19 and TRBJ2-7; the D is unclear. The CDR3 covers 16 residues. V lost 4 bases to trimming and J lost 0 bases, with 16 bases between them. Germline values: CDR1 LNHDA, CDR2 SQIVND (reference sequence). The CDR3 nucleotides read TGTGCCAGTAGTACCCCTCCCCGGTCTAGCTCCTACGAGCAGTACTTC. Translation: CASSTPPRSSSYEQYF.

V is TRBV5-1 and J is TRBJ2-7; 11 bases are a match to TRBD2. The germline gives CDR1 SGHRS, CDR2 YFSETQ. This CDR3 is 16 amino acids long. V dropped 3 bases and J dropped 2; count of bases not matched to a gene: 7. The CDR3 DNA reads as TGCGCCAGCAGCTACGGACTAGCGGGTCACCCCTACGAGCAGTACTTC. This codes for CASSYGLAGHPYEQYF.

A few counts support this clone. The chain employs TRBV28 and TRBJ1-1, with unresolved D. Trimming left V 6 bases short and J 9 bases short, with 17 bases between. Germline values: CDR1 MDHEN, CDR2 SYDVKM. The CDR3 loop spans 13 amino acids. The CDR3 reads CASRPRRDLKAFF. The CDR3 DNA follows: TGTGCCAGCAGGCCCCGGCGGGATTTAAAAGCTTTCTTT.

Only one count was recorded for this clone. The rearrangement uses TRBV5-1 and TRBJ2-7; tentative D call: TRBD1 (6 bases). The ends were cut back, 4 bases at V and 6 bases at J, with 35 bases in the middle. The germline gives CDR1 SGHRS, CDR2 YFSETQ. This CDR3 spans 20 amino acids. The CDR3 nucleotides are TGCGCCAGCAGCGGAGACCGGGACACTCGGATCAGACGGACCTTCGGCGAGCAGTACTTC. This codes for CASSGDRDTRIRRTFGEQYF.

The chain carries TRBV28 and TRBJ2-1, with TRBD2 matching 9 bases. CDR1 is MDHEN, CDR2 SYDVKM, per germline. The CDR3 loop spans 17 amino acids. V gave up 6 bases and J gave up 5 bases; unmatched junction bases: 14. CDR3: CASSLARGGGVHNEQFF. The CDR3 DNA sequence: TGTGCCAGCAGCCTCGCGCGGGGGGGCGGGGTACACAATGAGCAGTTCTTC.

In this sample, this clone turned up once. The genes are TRBV7-8 and TRBJ1-3; 8 positions match TRBD1. The CDR3 is 15 amino acids. The germline V gene has CDR1 SGHVS and CDR2 FQNEAQ. V shed 2 bases and J 4 bases; nucleotides not matched to a gene: 4. The DNA of the CDR3 is TGTGCCAGCAGCTTACAGGCAGGGGGCGGAAACACCATATATTTT. Translation: CASSLQAGGGNTIYF.

This clone was seen just once. The chain is built from TRBV7-9 and TRBJ2-1, with a possible D match to TRBD2 (5 bases). The germline V gene has CDR1 SEHNR and CDR2 FQNEAQ (reference sequence). V lost 2 bases and J lost 5, with 7 bases in between. The CDR3 is 13 residues long. CDR3 nucleotides: TGTGCCAGCAGCTTAAGAGCGGACAATGAGCAGTTCTTC. Translated, it gives CASSLRADNEQFF.

About this clone: The identical CDR3 is also encoded by other nucleotide sequences in the sample. The chain combines TRBV4-1 with TRBJ2-7; 10 positions match TRBD2. The CDR3 contains 14 residues. V lost 4 bases, J lost 1 base, and 1 base stayed unmatched. Germline CDR1 MGHRA, CDR2 YSYEKL. This CDR3 is CASSPGLASYEQYF. The CDR3 coding sequence is TGCGCCAGCAGCCCGGGACTAGCGTCCTACGAGCAGTACTTC.

The rearrangement joins TRBV6-5 to TRBJ2-1, with 11 bases fitting TRBD1. Germline trimming cut 5 bases from V and 6 bases from J; bases unmatched to any gene: 6. The CDR3 has 15 residues. Germline-derived CDR1 and CDR2 are MNHEY and SVGAGI. CDR3 loop: CASSKGTGGGNEQFF. CDR3 nucleotide sequence: TGTGCCAGCAGTAAAGGGACAGGGGGTGGCAATGAGCAGTTCTTC.

The chain is built from TRBV6-5 and TRBJ2-7, with D perhaps TRBD2 (5 bases). This CDR3 comprises 15 residues. V gave up 0 bases and J gave up 7 bases, with 16 bases separating them. Germline assignment: CDR1 MNHEY and CDR2 SVGAGI. Written as DNA, the CDR3 is TGTGCCAGCAGTTACTCGTACGACTCTTCGGGGGAGCAGTACTTC. Its translation is CASSYSYDSSGEQYF.

This sequence joins TRBV7-9 and TRBJ2-1, with 12 bases that match TRBD2. The V gene end was trimmed by 1 base and the J gene end by 14 bases; junction bases not matched to a gene: 12. In germline, CDR1 is SEHNR, CDR2 FQNEAQ (reference sequence). The CDR3 runs to 16 residues. The CDR3 loop reads CASSLEATSGRNFKFF. Here the CDR3 DNA reads TGTGCCAGCAGCTTAGAAGCTACTAGCGGGAGGAATTTTAAGTTCTTC.

This clone was seen a few times. The V gene is TRBV4-2, the J gene TRBJ2-6; D unclear. CDR1 LGHNA and CDR2 YNFKEQ come from the germline V gene. The CDR3 has 14 residues. Trimming took 7 bases from V and 0 from J, leaving 7 bases between them. CDR3 DNA: TGTGCCAGCAATCCGGTCTCTGGGGCCAACGTCCTGACTTTC. Residues: CASNPVSGANVLTF.

This sequence joins TRBV20-1 and TRBJ1-2; D remains unclear. The V gene's germline CDR1 is DFQATT and CDR2 SNEGSKA (reference sequence). The CDR3 extends over 11 amino acids. The V and J ends lost 0 bases and 6 bases respectively, with 5 bases between them. CDR3 loop: CSAREQNGYTF. CDR3 sequence (DNA): TGCAGTGCTAGAGAGCAGAATGGCTACACCTTC.

The genes are TRBV9 and TRBJ1-1; maybe TRBD1 (6 bases). Trimming pared 3 bases from V and 5 bases from J, leaving 14 bases between. Germline CDR1 reads SGDLS; CDR2 reads YYNGEE. The CDR3 is made up of 14 amino acids. In DNA form, the CDR3 reads TGTGCCAGCAGCGCCCACAGGGAGGGGACTGAAGCTTTCTTT. Protein product: CASSAHREGTEAFF.

The chain carries TRBV6-5 and TRBJ2-1, with D maybe TRBD2 (5 bases). This CDR3 comprises 16 residues. The germline gives CDR1 MNHEY, CDR2 SVGAGI. Trimming removed 5 bases at V and 8 bases at J, with 22 bases between. The CDR3 here is CASSHYSYTLRDEQFF. The DNA for the CDR3 is TGTGCCAGCAGTCACTACTCGTACACTTTGAGGGATGAGCAGTTCTTC.

The table lists this clone with a few counts. The chain has TRBV10-1 and TRBJ2-7, with D unclear. Germline loops: CDR1 WNHNN, CDR2 SYGVQD (reference sequence). V shed 3 bases and J shed 2 bases, with 2 bases lying between them. This CDR3 is built from 11 residues. CDR3 protein: CASSDAYEQYF. The CDR3 DNA follows: TGCGCCAGCAGTGACGCCTACGAGCAGTACTTC.

The V gene is TRBV25-1, the J gene TRBJ1-1; 11 bases are shared with TRBD1. The CDR3 is 13 residues long. Germline lookup yields CDR1 MGHDK and CDR2 SYGVNS. V was clipped by 6 bases and J by 7 bases; unmatched bases: 4. The CDR3 DNA reads as TGTGCCAGCAGGTCGGACAGGGGGCGTGAAGCTTTCTTT. This gives the protein CASRSDRGREAFF.

This chain links TRBV7-2 with TRBJ2-1; 7 bases line up with TRBD2. There are 17 residues in the CDR3. V gave up 3 bases and J gave up 6 bases; unmatched junction bases: 14. CDR1 is SGHTA, CDR2 FQGNSA, per germline. The CDR3 here is CASSFPGERDLGNEQFF. CDR3 coding DNA: TGTGCCAGCAGCTTCCCCGGGGAGCGGGACCTCGGCAATGAGCAGTTCTTC.

The chain has TRBV6-5 and TRBJ2-7; TRBD2 agrees at 11 bases. The V and J ends lost 4 bases and 4 bases, in that order; junction bases with no gene match: 9. CDR3 length: 16 amino acids. Germline V gene data show CDR1 as MNHEY and CDR2 as SVGAGI. The CDR3 loop is CASSFLAGGVIYEQYF. The CDR3 DNA follows: TGTGCCAGCAGTTTCTTAGCGGGAGGGGTCATTTACGAGCAGTACTTC.

This clone was detected only a few times. This chain uses TRBV28 with TRBJ2-6; TRBD2 matches at 12 bases. The CDR3 length is 16 residues. The V gene end was trimmed by 8 bases and the J gene end by 4 bases; junction bases not matched to a gene: 6. In germline, CDR1 is MDHEN, CDR2 SYDVKM. In DNA form, the CDR3 reads TGTGCCAGCGGACTAGCGGGAAGGTCGGGGGCCAACGTCCTGACTTTC. Translated, it gives CASGLAGRSGANVLTF.